This is a list of T cell receptor beta chains from one sample in a study of blood T cells in healthy people across ages. MiXCR, applied by TCRdb to the 5' RACE reads, yields one record per CDR3 protein. This table has 850,000 to 1,300,000 distinct CDR3 sequences, 45% appearing once. Sequenced: blood. The receptors here all came from a woman aged 60 to 75 in good health. The CDR3 runs from the conserved cysteine through the conserved F or W. Each record gives: V gene, J gene, D gene, clone size, CDR3 DNA, CDR3 protein. The D gene is left open where the match is weak. Only some rows state a clone size, as once, few, many or a class for expanded clones.

TRBV13	TRBJ2-7	NA	NA	TGTGCCAGCAGCGTCTTACAGGGTAAAAGCTCCTACGAGCAGTACTTC	CASSVLQGKSSYEQYF
TRBV6-1	TRBJ2-1	TRBD1	NA	TGTGCCAGCAGGGACAGGGGAGCAGTCTACAATGAGCAGTTCTTC	CASRDRGAVYNEQFF
TRBV6-2/TRBV6-3	TRBJ1-5	TRBD1	NA	TGTGCCAGCAGTGCGGGACAGGAGAGGTGGTATCAGCCCCAGCATTTT	CASSAGQERWYQPQHF
TRBV4-2	TRBJ2-3	TRBD2	many	TGTGCCAGCAGCCAAGATCCGGTTGGACTAGCCGCAAATACGCAGTATTTT	CASSQDPVGLAANTQYF
TRBV6-5	TRBJ1-2	NA	once	TGTGCCAGCAGTTGGGCAGGGAACTATGGCTACACCTTC	CASSWAGNYGYTF
TRBV27	TRBJ2-1	TRBD2	NA	TGTGCCAGCAGTCGCAAGCGGGAGCCCAGCTCCTACAATGAGCAGTTCTTC	CASSRKREPSSYNEQFF
TRBV12-1	TRBJ2-5	NA	NA	TGTGCCAGCAGCCTTCGGATAGCGGGAGACCAAGAGACCCAGTACTTC	CASSLRIAGDQETQYF
TRBV12-3/TRBV12-4	TRBJ1-2	NA	few	TGTGCCAGCAGTCCCACTTGGGGGGCTGGGGGCTACACCTTC	CASSPTWGAGGYTF
TRBV15	TRBJ2-1	TRBD2	NA	TGTGCCACCAGCAGGGCTTCGGGGGGAAGGGAGTTCTTC	CATSRASGGREFF
TRBV24-1	TRBJ2-1	NA	NA	TGTGCCACCAGTGATTTTATACAGGGGGAGGGCCGGAATGAGCAGTTCTTC	CATSDFIQGEGRNEQFF
TRBV20-1	TRBJ1-5	NA	NA	TGCAGTGCTAGCAGCCCAGGGGGCAATCAGCCCCAGCATTTT	CSASSPGGNQPQHF
TRBV11-1	TRBJ2-5	NA	NA	TGTGCCAGCAGGATCCGGAACAATGAGCAGTACTTC	CASRIRNNEQYF
TRBV20-1	TRBJ1-5	TRBD1	NA	TGCAGTGCTCAACAGGGGGCGAGGAATCAGCCCCAGCATTTT	CSAQQGARNQPQHF
TRBV27	TRBJ2-1	NA	NA	TGTACCAGCACCGTATCAGGGTCTAGCTGGAATGAGCAGTTCTTC	CTSTVSGSSWNEQFF
TRBV7-9	TRBJ2-2	TRBD2	NA	TGTGCCAGCAGCCGCGGGCGGGGGGAGACCGGGGAGCTGTTTTTT	CASSRGRGETGELFF
TRBV13	TRBJ2-7	NA	NA	TGTGCCAGCAGCTTTTCTAGCGATGAGGGCTACGAGCAGTACTTC	CASSFSSDEGYEQYF
TRBV7-9	TRBJ2-5	NA	many	TGTGCCAGCAGCTTGAGAGAAGAGACCCAGTACTTC	CASSLREETQYF
TRBV5-1	TRBJ2-5	NA	NA	TGCGCCAGCAGCCAACCCACTAGAAAAGAGACCCAGTACTTC	CASSQPTRKETQYF
TRBV30	TRBJ2-5	NA	NA	TGTGCCTGGAGTAAGGGGCCGGGCGAGACCCAGTACTTC	CAWSKGPGETQYF
TRBV3-1	TRBJ1-2	TRBD1	NA	TGTGCCAGCAGCCGCGGGGCAGGGACAGGGGGACTCTATGGCTACACCTTC	CASSRGAGTGGLYGYTF
TRBV7-2	TRBJ2-2	NA	NA	TGTGCCAGCAGCTTAAAGCCTCCGGGGACCGGGGAGCTGTTTTTT	CASSLKPPGTGELFF
TRBV20-1	TRBJ2-7	TRBD2	NA	TGCAGTGCTAGGGGACTAGCGGGAGGCTCCTACGAGCAGTACTTC	CSARGLAGGSYEQYF
TRBV4-1	TRBJ1-5	NA	NA	TGCGCCAGCAGCCAATTCGACAGCCTCAATAGCAATCAGCCCCAGCATTTT	CASSQFDSLNSNQPQHF
TRBV20-1	TRBJ2-7	NA	few	TGCAGTGCTAGAGATCCTAGGGGGACGGCCTACGAGCAGTACTTC	CSARDPRGTAYEQYF
TRBV7-9	TRBJ2-7	NA	few	TGTGCCAGCAGCCCAACAGTCTACGAGCAGTACTTC	CASSPTVYEQYF
TRBV20-1	TRBJ2-3	TRBD2	NA	TGCAGTGCTAGAAAGGCGGGAGCGGGCACAGAGACGCAGTATTTT	CSARKAGAGTETQYF
TRBV3-1	TRBJ2-1	NA	NA	TGTGCCAGCAGCCAAGTTTTCGGTGAGCAGTTCTTC	CASSQVFGEQFF
TRBV12-3/TRBV12-4	TRBJ2-7	TRBD1	NA	TGTGCCAGCAGTTTAGCCCCCGGGGACAGGGACACCTACGAGCAGTACTTC	CASSLAPGDRDTYEQYF
TRBV7-9	TRBJ2-5	TRBD1	NA	TGTGCCAGCAGCTTCCCCCCAGGGGGCGATGAGACCCAGTACTTC	CASSFPPGGDETQYF
TRBV20-1	TRBJ1-2	TRBD1	NA	TGCAGTGCTAGAGTGTTGGGACAGGGCTGGGGCTACACCTTC	CSARVLGQGWGYTF
TRBV29-1	TRBJ1-2	NA	NA	TGCAGCGTTGATTCTCCGGACGACTATGGCTACACCTTC	CSVDSPDDYGYTF